The 13 T cell receptor beta chains below all came from one sample that was sequenced in a study of cytomegalovirus exposure and HLA in healthy donors. Primers for the PCR totalled 60 Vbeta and 13 Jbeta. Clones were sequenced by immunoSEQ multiplex PCR, and TCRdb holds only the in-frame ones, with some missing. The profile shows roughly 200,000 clones, under 70% of them singletons. Source material: PBMCs. The source of these receptors is a man in his forties in good health and CMV-seropositive.

In its sample, this clone was seen a few times. The chain carries TRBV11-2 and TRBJ2-5; 7 bases are shared with TRBD2. The junction had 9 bases not matched to a gene; V was cut back by 7 bases and J by 1 base. Germline V lookup: CDR1 SGHAT, CDR2 FQNNGV. The CDR3 contains 15 residues. This CDR3 is CASMSQASGQETQYF. The CDR3 nucleotides read TGTGCCAGCATGAGTCAGGCTAGCGGCCAAGAGACCCAGTACTTC.

V is TRBV11-2 and J is TRBJ1-2; D call uncertain. Trimming cost V 5 bases and J 4 bases, with 23 bases left between them. Germline CDR1 reads SGHAT; CDR2 reads FQNNGV. The CDR3 runs 17 residues. This chain's CDR3 is CASSPLRYSPGGYGYTF. DNA of the CDR3: TGTGCCAGCAGCCCCCTAAGGTACAGCCCAGGAGGCTATGGCTACACCTTC.

The chain couples TRBV10-3 to TRBJ2-3; 7 bases map to TRBD2. Trimming cost V 0 bases and J 0 bases; bases outside gene matches: 9. Germline V gene lookup returns CDR1 ENHRY and CDR2 SYGVKD. There are 18 residues in the CDR3. The CDR3 sequence is CAISESSRGTTSTDTQYF. DNA of the CDR3: TGTGCCATCAGTGAGTCGTCGCGGGGGACTACTAGCACAGATACGCAGTATTTT.

This chain connects TRBV4-1 to TRBJ1-1; D perhaps matches TRBD1 (5 bases). The CDR3 is made up of 15 amino acids. Germline CDR1 reads MGHRA; CDR2 reads YSYEKL. Trimming left V 3 bases short and J 1 base short, with 12 bases between. The CDR3 loop is CASSHAGGGNTEAFF. DNA for the CDR3: TGCGCCAGCAGCCATGCGGGCGGGGGGAACACTGAAGCTTTCTTT.

V gene TRBV18 combines with J gene TRBJ1-1, with 8 positions matching TRBD1. CDR3 size: 14 residues. The V and J ends lost 6 bases and 1 base, in that order; junction bases with no gene match: 4. Germline lookup yields CDR1 KGHSH and CDR2 LQKENI. The CDR3 DNA reads TGTGCCAGCTCGTCGGACAGGGCGAACACTGAAGCTTTCTTT. Amino acid sequence: CASSSDRANTEAFF.

The chain couples TRBV5-1 to TRBJ2-7, with D perhaps matching TRBD2 (6 bases). V was shortened by 2 bases and J by 6 bases, with 15 bases between the two germline ends. The CDR3 has 14 residues. Looked up from germline, CDR1 is SGHRS and CDR2 is YFSETQ. CDR3 region: CASSFSGVELEQYF. The CDR3 DNA sequence: TGCGCCAGCAGCTTTTCGGGAGTCGAACTCGAGCAGTACTTC.

The V and J genes are TRBV7-9 and TRBJ2-2, with 7 nucleotides matching TRBD1. This CDR3 has 16 amino acids. Germline V gene sequence: CDR1 SEHNR, CDR2 FQNEAQ (reference sequence). After removal of 5 bases from V and 1 base from J, the junction contained 7 bases not matched to a gene. CDR3 DNA sequence: TGTGCCAGCAGCCCCCCGGGACAGAGGAACACCGGGGAGCTGTTTTTT. The encoded protein is CASSPPGQRNTGELFF.

J is TRBJ2-5 and V is TRBV7-2; weak D call: TRBD2 (5 bases). Germline CDR1 and CDR2: SGHTA and FQGNSA. The germline V and J ends were trimmed by 7 bases and 2 bases, with 17 bases remaining between them. The CDR3 is 15 residues long. The CDR3 here is CASTQGGLVQETQYF. The CDR3 DNA is TGTGCCAGCACCCAAGGCGGGCTAGTGCAAGAGACCCAGTACTTC. Using reference TRBV7-2 and TRBJ2-5 for the parts outside the CDR3, the full variable domain is GAGVSQSPSNKVTEKGKDVELRCDPISGHTALYWYRQSLGQGLEFLIYFQGNSAPDKSGLPSDRFSAERTGGSVSTLTIQRTQQEDSAVYLCASTQGGLVQETQYFGPGTRLLVL.

This clone was recorded a few times. The V and J genes are TRBV18 and TRBJ2-3; 7 bases align to TRBD2. Germline CDR1 KGHSH, CDR2 LQKENI. The CDR3 runs to 15 residues. V shed 6 bases and J 3 bases; nucleotides not matched to a gene: 9. The CDR3 loop is CASSRLAALTDTQYF. Written as DNA, the CDR3 is TGTGCCAGCTCGCGACTAGCCGCGTTGACAGATACGCAGTATTTT. The full variable domain, with the rest looked up from reference TRBV18 and TRBJ2-3, is NAGVMQNPRHLVRRRGQEARLRCSPMKGHSHVYWYRQLPEEGLKFMVYLQKENIIDESGMPKERFSAEFPKEGPSILRIQQVVRGDSAAYFCASSRLAALTDTQYFGPGTRLTVL.

The V and J genes are TRBV28 and TRBJ2-7; the match to TRBD1 covers 7 bases. This CDR3 comprises 16 residues. Losses at the gene ends were 6 bases for V and 2 bases for J; bases not matched to a gene: 13. CDR1 and CDR2 from the germline V gene are MDHEN and SYDVKM. CDR3 residues: CASSPKGQLGTYEQYF. The CDR3 DNA reads as TGTGCCAGCAGCCCCAAGGGACAGTTAGGGACCTACGAGCAGTACTTC.

J is TRBJ2-5 and V is TRBV9; TRBD2 is a possible D gene (7 bases). The ends were cut back, 4 bases at V and 11 bases at J, with 27 bases in the middle. This CDR3 spans 16 amino acids. Per the germline V gene, CDR1 is SGDLS and CDR2 is YYNGEE. The CDR3: CASSPLGRGAPGEQYF. In DNA, the CDR3 is TGTGCCAGCAGCCCCTTAGGCCGGGGGGCGCCGGGGGAGCAGTACTTC. Using reference TRBV9 and TRBJ2-5 for the parts outside the CDR3, the full variable domain is DSGVTQTPKHLITATGQRVTLRCSPRSGDLSVYWYQQSLDQGLQFLIQYYNGEERAKGNILERFSAQQFPDLHSELNLSSLELGDSALYFCASSPLGRGAPGEQYFGPGTRLLVL.

This chain joins TRBV5-1 and TRBJ1-1, with D tentatively TRBD1 (5 bases). The germline V and J ends were trimmed by 4 bases and 11 bases, with 18 bases remaining between them. Germline loops: CDR1 SGHRS, CDR2 YFSETQ. The CDR3 runs 13 residues. CDR3 sequence (DNA): TGCGCCAGCAGCCGGACGGACGGGGGTCGGGCTTTCTTT. Translating gives CASSRTDGGRAFF.

The chain links TRBV29-1 to TRBJ2-7, with 10 bases matching TRBD1. V shed 3 bases, J shed 6 bases, and the junction held 5 bases outside the gene matches. The CDR3 length is 13 residues. Germline values: CDR1 SQVTM, CDR2 ANQGSEA. The CDR3 coding sequence is TGCAGCGTTGAGGGACAGGGGATGACCGAGCAGTACTTC. Residues: CSVEGQGMTEQYF.